The 30 T cell receptor beta chains listed next were all sequenced from one sample in a study of control samples from healthy donors and cancer patients. Sequencing used immunoSEQ multiplex PCR; TCRdb keeps in-frame clones, though not all of them. This repertoire shows around 30,000 clones, around 83% found once; its top ten account for less than 2%. The specimen sequenced was PBMCs. These receptor sequences come from a woman between 40 and 50 years old with lung cancer.

This chain links TRBV16 with TRBJ1-6; no firm D call. From germline, CDR1 is KGHSY and CDR2 FQNENV. This CDR3 is built from 18 residues. Trimming pared 4 bases from V and 0 bases from J, leaving 16 bases between. CDR3 coding DNA: TGTGCCAGCAGCCTTACCCGCCCGGGGAGCTCCTATAATTCACCCCTCCACTTT. Its protein product is CASSLTRPGSSYNSPLHF.

This rearrangement joins TRBV3-1 (or the pseudogene TRBV3-2) to TRBJ1-1; weak D call: TRBD1 (5 bases). Trimming left V 4 bases short and J 4 bases short, with 16 bases between. The germline V gene encodes CDR1 LGHDT and CDR2 YNNKEL (reference sequence). The CDR3 runs to 15 residues. This chain's CDR3 is CASSLGTYEGTEAFF. The CDR3, as DNA: TGTGCCAGCAGCCTAGGGACGTATGAGGGCACTGAAGCTTTCTTT.

This clone was seen only once. This rearrangement joins TRBV30 to TRBJ2-1; the D is unclear. CDR3 length: 11 amino acids. Germline V CDR1 and CDR2: GTSNPN, SVGIG (reference sequence). Trimming took off 3 bases at V and 10 bases at J, with 10 bases between the two ends. CDR3 sequence: CAWRGYGEQFF. The DNA for the CDR3 is TGTGCCTGGAGAGGGTACGGGGAGCAGTTCTTC.

This sequence joins TRBV9 and TRBJ2-2; TRBD2 agrees at 7 bases. Trimming removed 4 bases from V and 3 bases from J; junction bases left unmatched: 3. The CDR3 is made up of 14 amino acids. Germline assignment: CDR1 SGDLS and CDR2 YYNGEE. The CDR3, as DNA: TGTGCCAGCAGCCCGGGAGGAGACACCGGGGAGCTGTTTTTT. Protein: CASSPGGDTGELFF.

The chain couples TRBV11-3 to TRBJ1-4; TRBD1 agrees at 7 bases. The germline V gene encodes CDR1 SGHNT and CDR2 YENEEA. J lost 4 bases, V lost 4 bases, and 6 bases had no gene match. This CDR3 region has 15 residues. The CDR3 DNA reads as TGTGCCAGCAGCTCGGGGACAGACCTTAATGAAAAACTGTTTTTT. Translating it yields CASSSGTDLNEKLFF.

This chain joins TRBV21-1 and TRBJ2-5. TRBV21-1 is listed as a pseudogene. The CDR3 runs to 14 residues. The CDR3 DNA sequence: TGTGCCAGCAGCAAAGCGGGAAGCAACGAGACCCAGTACTTC. Its translation is CASSKAGSNETQYF.

This chain connects TRBV30 to TRBJ1-2; D is unclear. This CDR3 has 13 amino acids. Deletions cut 2 bases from V and 5 bases from J, with 12 bases between. The germline gives CDR1 GTSNPN, CDR2 SVGIG (reference sequence). The CDR3 sequence: CAWSSGLLYGYTF. CDR3 sequence (DNA): TGTGCCTGGAGTTCCGGGCTCCTTTATGGCTACACCTTC.

The rearrangement links TRBV11-3 to TRBJ1-2; a weak D match, TRBD1 (5 bases). V was trimmed by 5 bases and J by 4 bases, leaving 8 bases between them. The CDR3 runs to 12 residues. The germline V gene has CDR1 SGHNT and CDR2 YENEEA. The CDR3 here is CASSAGGYGYTF. CDR3 coding DNA: TGTGCCAGCAGCGCCGGGGGCTATGGCTACACCTTC.

V and J are TRBV27 and TRBJ2-2; TRBD2 is a possible D gene (7 bases). From germline, CDR1 is MNHEY and CDR2 SMNVEV (reference sequence). V was shortened by 3 bases and J by 0 bases, with 14 bases between the two germline ends. The length of the CDR3 is 17 residues. CDR3: CASSFRGAGPNTGELFF. The CDR3 bases are TGTGCCAGCAGTTTTCGGGGGGCAGGACCGAACACCGGGGAGCTGTTTTTT.

This sequence joins TRBV2 and TRBJ1-5, with a tentative D call TRBD1 (5 bases). The CDR3 totals 14 residues. Germline CDR1 is SNHLY and CDR2 is FYNNEI. Deletions cut 3 bases from V and 2 bases from J, with 8 bases between. The CDR3 sequence is CASSDWDRNQPQHF. The CDR3 DNA follows: TGTGCCAGCAGTGACTGGGACCGCAATCAGCCCCAGCATTTT.

V usage is TRBV12-5 and J usage is TRBJ1-4; D is unresolved. This CDR3 is built from 14 residues. CDR1 and CDR2 (germline): LGHNT, FRNRAP. V lost 5 bases, J lost 7 bases, and 14 bases lay in between. CDR3 loop: CASGPGHSGEKLFF. The CDR3 coding sequence is TGTGCTAGTGGTCCCGGCCACAGCGGTGAAAAACTGTTTTTT.

The count of this clone is one. The chain has TRBV28 and TRBJ2-2; 9 bases match TRBD2. CDR1 is MDHEN, CDR2 SYDVKM, per germline. V was pared by 6 bases and J by 4 bases, with 15 bases of the junction left unmatched. The CDR3 is made up of 18 amino acids. The DNA of the CDR3 is TGTGCCAGCAGCTCCCGGGGAGGCGGGGGGGCGGCCACCGGGGAGCTGTTTTTT. It encodes CASSSRGGGGAATGELFF.

J is TRBJ2-5 and V is TRBV7-3; D may be TRBD2 (5 bases). V lost 5 bases and J lost 1, with 8 bases in between. This CDR3 is built from 13 residues. Germline V lookup: CDR1 SGHTA, CDR2 FQGTGA. CDR3: CASSREPQETQYF. The CDR3 nucleotides are TGTGCCAGCAGCCGGGAACCCCAAGAGACCCAGTACTTC.

The rearrangement links TRBV3-1 (or the pseudogene TRBV3-2) to TRBJ2-4; D not resolved. Germline loops: CDR1 LGHDT, CDR2 YNNKEL (reference sequence). Trimming took off 10 bases at V and 0 bases at J, with 10 bases between the two ends. The CDR3 totals 13 residues. The CDR3 DNA sequence: TGTGCCACCGCGTCGCCAGCCAAAAACATTCAGTACTTC. As protein: CATASPAKNIQYF.

The J gene is TRBJ2-1, the V gene TRBV5-1; D is unresolved. From germline, CDR1 is SGHRS and CDR2 YFSETQ. The CDR3 is 16 amino acids. The V gene lost 0 bases and the J gene lost 0 bases, with 10 bases spanning the gap. DNA of the CDR3: TGCGCCAGCAGCTTGGCGGCCGGTAGCTCCTACAATGAGCAGTTCTTC. This sequence encodes CASSLAAGSSYNEQFF.

The rearrangement links TRBV5-4 to TRBJ1-1; D not resolved. Germline CDR1 SGHNT, CDR2 YYREEE (reference sequence). The length of the CDR3 is 14 residues. Between the trimmed V and J ends, which lost 0 bases and 3 bases, there was a span of 9 bases. The CDR3 is CASSLGVLDTEAFF. The CDR3 bases are TGTGCCAGCAGCTTGGGGGTTTTGGACACTGAAGCTTTCTTT.

This clone came up once. The chain employs TRBV21-1 and TRBJ1-1; TRBD1, the table's D call, was not compared with the DNA. TRBV21-1 is annotated as a pseudogene. The CDR3 contains 15 residues. For the CDR3, the DNA is TGTGCCAGCAGCCAACCTGACAGGCCTAACACTGAAGCTTTCTTT. This gives the protein CASSQPDRPNTEAFF.

The rearrangement joins TRBV7-9 to TRBJ2-7, with TRBD2 matching over 13 bases. Losses at the gene ends were 2 bases for V and 7 bases for J; bases not matched to a gene: 5. The CDR3 extends over 15 amino acids. The germline V gene encodes CDR1 SEHNR and CDR2 FQNEAQ (reference sequence). The CDR3 is CASSLSGTSGEEQYF. The CDR3 DNA is TGTGCCAGCAGCTTAAGTGGGACTAGCGGGGAGGAGCAGTACTTC.

The CDR3: CASSLRLQSSYNEQFF. The CDR3 DNA reads as TGTGCCAGCAGCTTACGACTACAAAGCTCCTACAATGAGCAGTTCTTC. The chain couples TRBV7-9 to TRBJ2-1, with D tentatively TRBD2 (5 bases). Germline V CDR1 and CDR2: SEHNR, FQNEAQ (reference sequence). This CDR3 comprises 16 residues. Trimming removed 2 bases at V and 0 bases at J, with 11 bases between.

The J gene is TRBJ1-3, the V gene TRBV5-4, with 9 bases that match TRBD1. CDR3 size: 18 residues. With 5 bases clipped from V and 0 bases from J, the junction kept 12 bases outside the gene matches. Looked up from germline, CDR1 is SGHNT and CDR2 is YYREEE (reference sequence). CDR3 loop: CASSPGTGKGTSGNTIYF. DNA of the CDR3: TGTGCCAGCAGTCCCGGGACAGGGAAGGGGACCTCTGGAAACACCATATATTTT.

V and J are TRBV11-1 and TRBJ1-2, with D perhaps matching TRBD1 (6 bases). V was shortened by 5 bases and J by 2 bases, with 12 bases between the two germline ends. CDR1 SGHAT and CDR2 FQDESV come from the germline V gene (reference sequence). The CDR3 has 14 amino acids. The CDR3 nucleotides read TGTGCCAGCAGCCCAGACAGGACAAACTATGGCTACACCTTC. Encoded protein: CASSPDRTNYGYTF.

The genes are TRBV4-3 and TRBJ1-2; 7 bases fit TRBD1. From germline, CDR1 is LGHNA and CDR2 YSLEER. V lost 3 bases to trimming and J lost 5 bases; unmatched junction nucleotides: 9. CDR3 length: 15 residues. The CDR3 DNA sequence: TGCGCCAGCAGCCAGGTTGACAGGGTGGGTTATGGCTACACCTTC. As protein: CASSQVDRVGYGYTF.

V gene TRBV10-3 combines with J gene TRBJ1-1; D uncertain. V dropped 8 bases and J dropped 4 bases, with 20 bases sitting between them. In germline, CDR1 is ENHRY, CDR2 SYGVKD. The CDR3 has 15 residues. DNA of the CDR3: TGTGCCATCGTGGCCGGGTTTGGTTCTGGCACTGAAGCTTTCTTT. Its translation: CAIVAGFGSGTEAFF.

The chain uses TRBV24-1 and TRBJ2-5, with 11 bases matching TRBD2. CDR3 length equals 15 residues. Looked up from germline, CDR1 is KGHDR and CDR2 is SFDVKD. Germline trimming cut 4 bases from V and 5 bases from J; bases unmatched to any gene: 5. In DNA, the CDR3 is TGTGCCACCAGTGACCCTAGCGGGGGGTTCGAGACCCAGTACTTC. It yields the protein CATSDPSGGFETQYF.

The chain couples TRBV21-1 to TRBJ1-1. TRBV21-1 is tagged as a pseudogene. This CDR3 has 19 amino acids. The CDR3 region is CASSKAPRTEPVQNTEAFF. CDR3 DNA sequence: TGTGCCAGCAGCAAAGCGCCACGGACGGAGCCCGTACAGAACACTGAAGCTTTCTTT.

The V gene is TRBV24-1, the J gene TRBJ2-1; no firm D call. Germline CDR1 reads KGHDR; CDR2 reads SFDVKD. The CDR3 is made up of 16 amino acids. V lost 3 bases and J 0 bases, leaving 11 bases between the germline ends. CDR3 sequence: CATSDTKPSSYNEQFF. CDR3 nucleotides: TGTGCCACCAGTGATACAAAACCCAGCTCCTACAATGAGCAGTTCTTC.

The rearrangement joins TRBV28 to TRBJ1-2; 7 nucleotides align to TRBD1. This CDR3 contains 13 residues. Germline CDR1 and CDR2: MDHEN and SYDVKM. V shed 9 bases and J 3 bases; nucleotides not matched to a gene: 7. The CDR3 DNA reads TGTGCCAGTACTGGACAGGCGGACTATGGCTACACCTTC. This codes for CASTGQADYGYTF.

The CDR3 DNA follows: TGTGCTAGTGGTTTGGTTGACAGGGGGCCAGGAGGCTACACCTTC. The encoded protein is CASGLVDRGPGGYTF. V is TRBV12-5 and J is TRBJ1-2; 10 bases agree with TRBD1. Unmatched junction bases numbered 6, after V lost 0 bases and J lost 8 bases. This CDR3 spans 15 amino acids. Per the germline V gene, CDR1 is LGHNT and CDR2 is FRNRAP.

V is TRBV4-3 and J is TRBJ2-7; D unresolved. Trimming left V 0 bases short and J 0 bases short, with 6 bases between. This CDR3 has 14 residues. The germline V gene has CDR1 LGHNA and CDR2 YSLEER. The CDR3 DNA sequence: TGCGCCAGCAGCCAAGACCTCAACTCCTACGAGCAGTACTTC. This encodes CASSQDLNSYEQYF.

This clone was observed a single time. The chain combines TRBV3-1 (or the pseudogene TRBV3-2) with TRBJ1-6; perhaps TRBD1 as D (6 bases). Germline-derived CDR1 and CDR2 are LGHDT and YNNKEL (reference sequence). Trimming cost V 6 bases and J 5 bases, with 11 bases left between them. The length of the CDR3 is 14 residues. The CDR3 spells CASRRTVDNSPLHF. The DNA for the CDR3 is TGTGCCAGCAGAAGGACAGTCGATAATTCACCCCTCCACTTT.